This TCR beta chain was captured by sequencing in a study of metastatic and nonmetastatic thyroid tumors. As for the study in general: Thyroid patients, malignant and benign, had repertoires compared across blood and tumor or nodule tissue.

Original data processing: Building a distant-metastasis classifier for papillary thyroid cancer drew on CDR3 differences across clinicopathological groups. Using MiXCR, TCRdb reanalyzed the PCR reads. These V and J calls derive from TCRdb rather than the authors' analysis. The sample includes about 40,000 clones, 15% to 20% of them seen just once. This clone was seen many times. What it recognizes is unknown. V lost 6 bases and J 0 bases, leaving 18 bases between the germline ends. Germline CDR1 MNHEY, CDR2 SVGAGI. The CDR3 runs to 18 residues. Study-wide results and caveats: TCR beta diversity was reportedly significantly higher in malignant thyroid tumors than benign nodules, in blood and tumor.

No patient received treatment before thyroid surgery. The genes are TRBV6-5 and TRBJ2-6, with D possibly being TRBD2 (6 bases). The sequence came from a female donor with papillary thyroid cancer or a benign thyroid nodule (not recorded which). Some clones in this sample may be carry-over from other donors' samples. Sequencing input: tumor tissue. The CDR3 coding sequence is TGTGCCAGCAGAAAACCGGGACTGGCGGACTCTGGGGCCAACGTCCTGACTTTC. This encodes CASRKPGLADSGANVLTF.